The sequence of this T cell receptor beta chain was determined in a study of T-cell reconstitution after alpha-beta-depleted transplantation in children. Broader study findings: From surviving recipient T cells and thymic progenitors came the high day-60 TCRbeta diversity observed in some patients. Once a year had passed after transplant, T-cell counts and diversity came mostly from newly produced T cells. In patients about two months after transplant, alpha-beta T cells reportedly arose from several hundred expanded graft clones.

Molecular barcoding with unique molecular identifiers was used for the TCRbeta library. TCRdb called the PCR reads again in MiXCR, with one record for every CDR3 protein. The data show 500,000 or so distinct CDR3 sequences, about an eighth seen once. As for this clonotype: The antigen is not known.

The sequencing used PBMCs, mostly from graft donor cells, collected 180 days after TCRalphabeta/CD19-depleted stem cell transplant. This TCR came from a female patient aged 2-9 years who had a stem cell transplant for aplastic anemia, so the T cells may come from the graft donor.

CDR3 nucleotides: TGTGCCAGCAGCGCAACAGGGGCACCCAATGAAAAACTGTTTTTT. It encodes CASSATGAPNEKLFF. The rearrangement uses TRBV28 and TRBJ1-4; TRBD1 matches 7 bases. This CDR3 has 15 amino acids. The germline gives CDR1 MDHEN, CDR2 SYDVKM. After removal of 6 bases from V and 5 bases from J, the junction contained 9 bases not matched to a gene.